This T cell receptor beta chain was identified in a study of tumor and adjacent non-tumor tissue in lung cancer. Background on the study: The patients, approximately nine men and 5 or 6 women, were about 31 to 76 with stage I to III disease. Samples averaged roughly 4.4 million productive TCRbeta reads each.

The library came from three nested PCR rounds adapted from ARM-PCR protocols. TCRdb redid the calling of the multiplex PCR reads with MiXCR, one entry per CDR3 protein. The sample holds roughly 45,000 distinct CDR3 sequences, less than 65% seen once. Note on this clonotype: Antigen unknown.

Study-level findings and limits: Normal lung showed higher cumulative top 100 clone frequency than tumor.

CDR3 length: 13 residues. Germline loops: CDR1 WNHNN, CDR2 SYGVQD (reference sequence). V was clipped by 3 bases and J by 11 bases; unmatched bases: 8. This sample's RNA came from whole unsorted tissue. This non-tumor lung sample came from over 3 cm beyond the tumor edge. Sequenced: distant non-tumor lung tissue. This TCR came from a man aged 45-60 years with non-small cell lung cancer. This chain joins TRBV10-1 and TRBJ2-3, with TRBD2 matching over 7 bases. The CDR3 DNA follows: TGCGCCAGCAGTGAAGCGGGAACAGATGTGCAGTATTTT. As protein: CASSEAGTDVQYF.